This is a list of T cell receptor beta chains from one sample in a study of blood T cell repertoires in COVID-19. Assay: immunoSEQ multiplex PCR; the TCRdb copy retains only in-frame clones and omits some. The sample yields about 480,000 clones, roughly 90% seen once. The specimen sequenced was PBMCs or T cells enriched from blood (not recorded which). The receptors here all came from a woman aged 40 to 55 who had recovered from COVID-19. Both conserved end residues are part of each CDR3. A D gene is named only where the DNA matches it firmly. Part of the rows lack a size; the others show once, few, many or a class for expanded clones.

v_call	clone_size	cdr3_length	j_call	d_call	cdr3_nt	cdr3_aa
TRBV3-1/TRBV3-2	NA	13	TRBJ1-1	NA	TGTGCCAGCAGCCAGGGCTCGAACACTGAAGCTTTCTTT	CASSQGSNTEAFF
TRBV7-6	NA	15	TRBJ1-3	NA	TGTGCCAGCAGCTTAGGTCAGGCCTCTGGAAACACCATATATTTT	CASSLGQASGNTIYF
TRBV7-2	NA	16	TRBJ2-7	TRBD2	TGTGCCAGCAGCTTACTTGGCGGGAGAGGAGCCTACGAGCAGTACTTC	CASSLLGGRGAYEQYF
TRBV11-1	NA	15	TRBJ2-3	TRBD2	TGTGCCAGCAGCGAGGGACTAGCGGGATCAGATACGCAGTATTTT	CASSEGLAGSDTQYF
TRBV5-1	NA	15	TRBJ2-7	TRBD1	TGCGCCAGCAGCCAAGGACAGGGGGCGAGAGACGAGCAGTACTTC	CASSQGQGARDEQYF
TRBV4-3	NA	16	TRBJ2-7	NA	TGCGCCAGCAGCCAAGAGCCCCCCCCGGAGGCCGGCGAGCAGTACTTC	CASSQEPPPEAGEQYF
TRBV27	once	20	TRBJ2-1	TRBD2	TGTGCCAGCAGTCGAACCCCCTCTAGCGGGAGGGCCTTATTTGATGGTGGGCAGTTCTTC	CASSRTPSSGRALFDGGQFF
TRBV27	NA	13	TRBJ2-7	TRBD2	TGTGCCAGCAGGGCGAGCGGGATCCACGAGCAGTACTTC	CASRASGIHEQYF
TRBV4-3	once	15	TRBJ1-5	NA	TGCGCCAGCAGCGTGACAGCGGGGAATAGACAGCCCCAGCATTTT	CASSVTAGNRQPQHF
TRBV7-9	NA	15	TRBJ1-1	NA	TGTGCCAGCAGCTTAGCACAGGGCATGGACACTGAAGCTTTCTTT	CASSLAQGMDTEAFF
TRBV2	NA	13	TRBJ1-1	NA	TGTGCCAGCAGTGGGCAGGGTTATGGTGAAGCTTTCTTT	CASSGQGYGEAFF
TRBV7-9	few	12	TRBJ1-1	TRBD1	TGTGCCAGCAGCCCCGACAGGGGTGAAGCTTTCTTT	CASSPDRGEAFF
TRBV4-3	NA	18	TRBJ2-7	NA	TGCGCCAGCAGCCAAGATAAGCTAACTCGCGGAAGCTCCTACGAGCAGTACTTC	CASSQDKLTRGSSYEQYF
TRBV6-2/TRBV6-3	few	16	TRBJ2-3	TRBD1	TGTGCCAGCAGTAACCCGGACAGGGGGCGTCTGGATACGCAGTATTTT	CASSNPDRGRLDTQYF
TRBV9	NA	15	TRBJ1-2	TRBD1	TGTGCCAGCAGCTTACAGGGGGCTCGGGGTTATGGCTACACCTTC	CASSLQGARGYGYTF
TRBV5-4	few	15	TRBJ2-7	TRBD2	TGTGCCAGCAGCCCTAGCGGGTCGAGCTCCTACGAGCAGTACTTC	CASSPSGSSSYEQYF
TRBV7-2	once	15	TRBJ1-2	TRBD1	TGTGCCAGCAGCTCGAAACAGGGGCCTAACTATGGCTACACCTTC	CASSSKQGPNYGYTF
TRBV7-6	NA	22	TRBJ1-6	NA	TGTGCCAGCAGCTCCAAAACCCCCCAGTTCAACCAGGACAGATTTAGTAATTCACCCCTCCACTTT	CASSSKTPQFNQDRFSNSPLHF
TRBV12-5	NA	13	TRBJ2-5	NA	TGTGCTAGTGGTTCCTATACCCGAGAGACCCAGTACTTC	CASGSYTRETQYF
TRBV19	NA	12	TRBJ2-7	NA	TGTGCCAGTAGTCCAAGACTTGAAGAGCAGTACTTC	CASSPRLEEQYF
TRBV7-8	NA	16	TRBJ2-5	TRBD2	TGTGCCAGCAGCTTATTTCTAGCGGGGATCCAAGAGACCCAGTACTTC	CASSLFLAGIQETQYF
TRBV18	NA	17	TRBJ2-3	TRBD1	TGTGCCAGCTCACCACCCAAGACAGGGGGCTCGTCATATACGCAGTATTTT	CASSPPKTGGSSYTQYF
TRBV6-5	NA	14	TRBJ2-3	NA	TGTGCCAGCACCCCCTGGGAGGCGATGGATACGCAGTATTTT	CASTPWEAMDTQYF
TRBV5-1	NA	15	TRBJ1-3	NA	TGCGCCAGCAGCTTGGAAACAGACTCTGGAAACACCATATATTTT	CASSLETDSGNTIYF
TRBV5-1	NA	14	TRBJ1-1	NA	TGCGCCAGCAGCTTGAAGCGAGGGGAGGCTGAAGCTTTCTTT	CASSLKRGEAEAFF
TRBV5-1	few	19	TRBJ1-6	TRBD1	TGCGCCAGCAGCTTGCCTGACCCGGACAGGGACTCCTATAATTCACCCCTCCACTTT	CASSLPDPDRDSYNSPLHF
TRBV9	NA	16	TRBJ2-5	TRBD2	TGTGCCAGCAGCGTAGGCTCAGCGGGAGGATGGGAGACCCAGTACTTC	CASSVGSAGGWETQYF
TRBV11-2	NA	13	TRBJ2-1	TRBD1	TGTGCCAGCAGCTTGGGGACAGATAATGAGCAGTTCTTC	CASSLGTDNEQFF
TRBV4-1	NA	14	TRBJ1-4	TRBD1	TGCGCCAGCAGCACCCGGACAGGGGTTGAAAAACTGTTTTTT	CASSTRTGVEKLFF
TRBV18	few	18	TRBJ2-3	TRBD2	TGTGCCAGCTCACCCCCCTCTCGTAGCGGGGGACGCACAGATACGCAGTATTTT	CASSPPSRSGGRTDTQYF
TRBV3-1/TRBV3-2	NA	13	TRBJ1-2	NA	TGTGCCAGCAGCCAAGATGGCGGGGGGATATGCACCTTC	CASSQDGGGICTF
TRBV5-4	NA	16	TRBJ1-2	TRBD1	TGTGCCAGCAGCTTGGCCGGATCCTACAGGGGTGATGGCTACACCTTC	CASSLAGSYRGDGYTF
TRBV7-9	once	13	TRBJ1-5	TRBD1	TGTGCTTCGGGACAGAATAGCAATCAGCCCCAGCATTTT	CASGQNSNQPQHF
TRBV25-1	NA	15	TRBJ1-4	NA	TGTGCCAGCAGTGACCCCCGGGGGGCAGGTGAAAAACTGTTTTTT	CASSDPRGAGEKLFF
TRBV28	few	16	TRBJ2-7	TRBD2	TGTGCCAGCAGTACACTGACTAGCGGGAAATCTGGCGAGCAGTACTTC	CASSTLTSGKSGEQYF
TRBV9	NA	16	TRBJ2-1	NA	TGTGCCAGCAGCGTAGGAGAGGGACAACCTTTTCTGGAGCAGTTCTTC	CASSVGEGQPFLEQFF
TRBV2	NA	16	TRBJ2-6	TRBD1	TGTGCCAGCAGACGGACAGGGGGCTCTGGGGCCAACGTCCTGACTTTC	CASRRTGGSGANVLTF
TRBV4-1	NA	14	TRBJ1-1	NA	TGCGCCAGCAGCCATCGGGGATTAGGTACTGAAGCTTTCTTT	CASSHRGLGTEAFF
TRBV29-1	NA	14	TRBJ2-1	NA	TGCAGCGTTTTATTCCGGGACAACTACAATGAGCAGTTCTTC	CSVLFRDNYNEQFF
TRBV4-1	NA	16	TRBJ1-5	TRBD1	TGCGCCAGCAGCCCCCAGGGACAGTCTCTCAATCAGCCCCAGCATTTT	CASSPQGQSLNQPQHF
TRBV12-3/TRBV12-4	NA	13	TRBJ2-7	NA	TGTGCCAGCAGAATAGGGGGGGGCGAAGAGCAGTACTTC	CASRIGGGEEQYF
TRBV5-1	NA	16	TRBJ2-3	NA	TGCGCCAGCAGCCCCGGGGAAGCTTCTAGCACAGATACGCAGTATTTT	CASSPGEASSTDTQYF
TRBV27	NA	11	TRBJ1-4	NA	TGTGCCAGCAGTCACAGGGAAAAACTGTTTTTT	CASSHREKLFF
TRBV4-1	NA	13	TRBJ2-7	NA	TGCGCCAGCAGCCCTGGACAGATCAGCGAGCAGTACTTC	CASSPGQISEQYF
TRBV9	few	16	TRBJ1-6	NA	TGTGCCAGCAGCCCCATGACAGAGATTTATAATTCACCCCTCCACTTT	CASSPMTEIYNSPLHF
TRBV7-6	NA	13	TRBJ1-1	NA	TGTGCCAGCAGGGAAGGAGGGAACACTGAAGCTTTCTTT	CASREGGNTEAFF